The source of this TCR beta chain is a study of OX40 agonist ivuxolimab in advanced cancers. This clone was detected only a few times. The target antigen is unknown. Sequenced by immunoSEQ multiplex PCR; TCRdb stores in-frame clones only, minus some. The sample lists 8,000 to 13,000 clones, 75% to 85% occurring once. V gave up 4 bases and J gave up 3 bases; unmatched junction bases: 10. The germline CDR1 and CDR2 sequences are SGHDT and YYEEEE. The CDR3 is made up of 16 amino acids. Study-level findings and limits: Within 6 weeks, CD4+ and CD8+ blood T cells expanded clonally at 0.1 to 3.0 mg/kg. What antigens the expanded peripheral T cells recognized was never established. Among the least clonally expanded were partial responders at 0.1-3.0 mg/kg. The study found that CD8+ T cells averaged more expanded clones than CD4+.

The receptor comes from an adult with an advanced solid tumor such as melanoma, head and neck, liver or kidney cancer. The sample was CD4+ or CD8+ T cells sorted from blood, taken in a trial of the OX40 agonist ivuxolimab. This chain uses TRBV5-6 with TRBJ2-1; TRBD2 matches at 7 bases. The CDR3 protein is CASSPDTSVFYNEQFF. The CDR3 bases are TGTGCCAGCAGCCCCGATACTAGCGTTTTCTACAATGAGCAGTTCTTC.